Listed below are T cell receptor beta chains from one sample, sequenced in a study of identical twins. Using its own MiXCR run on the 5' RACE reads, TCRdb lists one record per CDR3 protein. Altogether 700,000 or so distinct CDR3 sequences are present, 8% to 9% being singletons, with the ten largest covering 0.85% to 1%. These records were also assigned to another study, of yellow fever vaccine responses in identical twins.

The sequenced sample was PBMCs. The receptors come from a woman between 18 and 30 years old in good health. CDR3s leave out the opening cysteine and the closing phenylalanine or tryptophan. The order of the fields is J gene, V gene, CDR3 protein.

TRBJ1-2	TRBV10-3	AIREGVDRGYGYT
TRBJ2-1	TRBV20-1	SARSGAENEQF
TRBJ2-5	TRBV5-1	ASSLDPLAGAPETQY
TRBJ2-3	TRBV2	ASSEHSPSTQY
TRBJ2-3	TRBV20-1	RVVADTSTDTQY
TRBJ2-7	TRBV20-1	SARELPSGFYEQY
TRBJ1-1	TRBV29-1	SGEAENTEAF
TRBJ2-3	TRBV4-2	ASSQDPNSGATDTQY
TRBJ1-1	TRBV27	ASSLLGTGVAF
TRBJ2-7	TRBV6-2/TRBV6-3	ASSGNLAGEQY
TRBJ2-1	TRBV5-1	ASSLEFAGPGKGSGEQF
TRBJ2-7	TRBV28	ASTPSRRGHEQY
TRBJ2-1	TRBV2	ASSEAQYNEQF
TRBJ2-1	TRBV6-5	ASSNDRETF
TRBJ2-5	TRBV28	ASSDRDYRAQETQY
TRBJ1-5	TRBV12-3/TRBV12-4	ASSYTGAYGPQH
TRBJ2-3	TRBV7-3	ASSLTAAGGDTQY
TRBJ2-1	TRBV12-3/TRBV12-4	ASSLVVLAGRRKHEQF
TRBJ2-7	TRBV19	ASSTYGGTADEQY
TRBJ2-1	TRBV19	ASSLFDNDEQF
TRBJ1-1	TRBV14	ASSQFAVNTEAF
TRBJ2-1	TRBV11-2	ASSWGDRAEQF
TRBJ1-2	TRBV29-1	SVDVAKSDYGYT
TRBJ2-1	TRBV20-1	SAGRSDTSYNEQF
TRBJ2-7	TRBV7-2	ASSLGAGGQGSYEQY
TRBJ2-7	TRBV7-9	ASSQMGQGIHEQY
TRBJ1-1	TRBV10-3	AIRSRDRGQVEAF
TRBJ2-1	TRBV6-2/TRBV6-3	ASTLGTSGRIGYNEQF
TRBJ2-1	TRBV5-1	ASSKDQQGPNEQF
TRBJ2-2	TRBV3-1	ASSQLANLNTGELF
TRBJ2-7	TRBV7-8	ASSPMVGTSYYEQY
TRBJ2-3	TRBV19	ASSIAHTDTQY
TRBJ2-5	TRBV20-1	SARDSGGGETQY